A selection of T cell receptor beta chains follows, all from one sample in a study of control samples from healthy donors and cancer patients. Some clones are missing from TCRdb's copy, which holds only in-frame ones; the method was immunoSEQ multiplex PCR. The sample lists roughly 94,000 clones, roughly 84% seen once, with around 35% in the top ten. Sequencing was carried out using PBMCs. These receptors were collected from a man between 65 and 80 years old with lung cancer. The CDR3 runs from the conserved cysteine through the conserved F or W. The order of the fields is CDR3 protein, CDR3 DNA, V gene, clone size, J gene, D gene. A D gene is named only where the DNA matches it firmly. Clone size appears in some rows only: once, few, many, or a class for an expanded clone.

cdr3_aa: CASSLADRNTGELFF; cdr3_nt: TGTGCCAGCAGCTTGGCGGATCGGAACACCGGGGAGCTGTTTTTT; v_call: TRBV5-4; clone_size: NA; j_call: TRBJ2-2; d_call: NA
cdr3_aa: CATSDRGPNEQYF; cdr3_nt: TGTGCCACCAGTGACCGGGGACCTAACGAGCAGTACTTC; v_call: TRBV24-1; clone_size: NA; j_call: TRBJ2-7; d_call: NA
cdr3_aa: CASSSASGGAADTQYF; cdr3_nt: TGTGCCAGCAGCTCCGCTAGCGGGGGGGCGGCAGATACGCAGTATTTT; v_call: TRBV7-6; clone_size: NA; j_call: TRBJ2-3; d_call: TRBD2
cdr3_aa: CASSGARNTGELFF; cdr3_nt: TGTGCCAGTAGCGGGGCCCGAAACACCGGGGAGCTGTTTTTT; v_call: TRBV6-5; clone_size: once; j_call: TRBJ2-2; d_call: TRBD2
cdr3_aa: CASSPGTGSNQPQHF; cdr3_nt: TGTGCCAGCTCACCCGGGACAGGAAGCAATCAGCCCCAGCATTTT; v_call: TRBV18; clone_size: NA; j_call: TRBJ1-5; d_call: TRBD1
cdr3_aa: CASSKGQGNYNEQFF; cdr3_nt: TGTGCCAGCAGCAAGGGACAGGGGAACTACAATGAGCAGTTCTTC; v_call: TRBV9; clone_size: NA; j_call: TRBJ2-1; d_call: TRBD1
cdr3_aa: CASSSSGLGSYEQYF; cdr3_nt: TGTGCCAGCAGCTCGTCGGGACTAGGATCCTACGAGCAGTACTTC; v_call: TRBV7-8; clone_size: medium-sized; j_call: TRBJ2-7; d_call: TRBD2
cdr3_aa: CASSLWYARDRGGYSNQPQHF; cdr3_nt: TGTGCCAGCAGCTTATGGTACGCCCGGGACAGGGGAGGATATAGCAATCAGCCCCAGCATTTT; v_call: TRBV7-8; clone_size: NA; j_call: TRBJ1-5; d_call: TRBD1
cdr3_aa: CASSYSRLTIKRGQDEQFF; cdr3_nt: TGTGCCAGCAGTTACTCGAGGCTGACAATAAAGCGGGGACAAGATGAGCAGTTCTTC; v_call: TRBV6-2/TRBV6-3; clone_size: NA; j_call: TRBJ2-1; d_call: NA
cdr3_aa: CASSYSTSGGTDTQYF; cdr3_nt: TGTGCCAGCAGTTACTCGACTAGCGGGGGCACAGATACGCAGTATTTT; v_call: TRBV6-2/TRBV6-3; clone_size: NA; j_call: TRBJ2-3; d_call: TRBD2
cdr3_aa: CASSLAGPGVQTFF; cdr3_nt: TGCGCCAGCAGCTTGGCGGGGCCGGGGGTTCAAACTTTCTTT; v_call: TRBV5-1; clone_size: NA; j_call: TRBJ1-1; d_call: NA
cdr3_aa: CASSRVRGISEQFF; cdr3_nt: TGTGCCAGCAGTAGGGTCAGGGGAATCTCTGAGCAGTTCTTC; v_call: TRBV6-5; clone_size: NA; j_call: TRBJ2-1; d_call: NA
cdr3_aa: CASSPLPVESNQPQHF; cdr3_nt: TGTGCCAGCTCACCGCTCCCGGTAGAAAGCAATCAGCCCCAGCATTTT; v_call: TRBV18; clone_size: once; j_call: TRBJ1-5; d_call: NA
cdr3_aa: CSASLPGRTQETQYF; cdr3_nt: TGCAGTGCTAGTCTCCCAGGGCGAACCCAAGAGACCCAGTACTTC; v_call: TRBV20-1; clone_size: NA; j_call: TRBJ2-5; d_call: NA